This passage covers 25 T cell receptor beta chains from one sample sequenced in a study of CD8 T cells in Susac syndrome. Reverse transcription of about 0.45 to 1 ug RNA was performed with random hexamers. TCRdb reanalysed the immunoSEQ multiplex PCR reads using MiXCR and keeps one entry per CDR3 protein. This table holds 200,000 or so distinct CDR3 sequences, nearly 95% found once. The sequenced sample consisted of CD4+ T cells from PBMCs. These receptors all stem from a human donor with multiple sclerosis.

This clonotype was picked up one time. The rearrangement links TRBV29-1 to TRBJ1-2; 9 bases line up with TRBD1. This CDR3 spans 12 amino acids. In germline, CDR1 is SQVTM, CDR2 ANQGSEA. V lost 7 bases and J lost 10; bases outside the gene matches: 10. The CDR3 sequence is CSAQGAGTDYTF. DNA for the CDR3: TGCAGCGCACAGGGGGCGGGGACGGACTACACCTTC.

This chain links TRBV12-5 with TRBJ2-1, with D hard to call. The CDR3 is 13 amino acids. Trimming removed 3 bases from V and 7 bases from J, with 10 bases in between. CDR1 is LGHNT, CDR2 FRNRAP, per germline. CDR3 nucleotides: TGTGCTAGTGGTTTCAGCCGAAGTAATGAGCAGTTCTTC. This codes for CASGFSRSNEQFF.

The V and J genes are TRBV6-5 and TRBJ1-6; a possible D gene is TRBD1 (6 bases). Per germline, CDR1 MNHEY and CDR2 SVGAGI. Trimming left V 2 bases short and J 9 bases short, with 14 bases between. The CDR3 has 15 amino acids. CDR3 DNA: TGTGCCAGCAGTTACGATACGGGGGCAGGTTCACCCCTCCACTTT. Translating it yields CASSYDTGAGSPLHF.

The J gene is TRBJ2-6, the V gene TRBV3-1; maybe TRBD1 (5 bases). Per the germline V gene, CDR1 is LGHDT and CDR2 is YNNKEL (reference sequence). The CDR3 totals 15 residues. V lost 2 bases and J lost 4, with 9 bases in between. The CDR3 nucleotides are TGTGCCAGCAGCCAACAGGGCGCCGGGGCCAACGTCCTGACTTTC. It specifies CASSQQGAGANVLTF.

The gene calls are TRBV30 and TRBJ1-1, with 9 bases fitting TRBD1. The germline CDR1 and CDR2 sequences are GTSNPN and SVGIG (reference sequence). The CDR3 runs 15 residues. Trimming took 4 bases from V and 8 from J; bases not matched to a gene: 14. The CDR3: CAWNAGQGSSREAFF. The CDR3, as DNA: TGTGCCTGGAATGCCGGACAGGGGTCTTCAAGAGAAGCTTTCTTT.

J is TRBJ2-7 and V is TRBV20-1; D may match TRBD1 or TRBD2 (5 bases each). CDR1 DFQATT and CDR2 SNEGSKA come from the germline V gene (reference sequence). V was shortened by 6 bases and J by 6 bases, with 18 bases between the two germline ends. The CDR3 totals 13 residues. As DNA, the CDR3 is TGCAGTGCGCGAGGGGCACTGGGAGCCGAGCAGTACTTC. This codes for CSARGALGAEQYF.

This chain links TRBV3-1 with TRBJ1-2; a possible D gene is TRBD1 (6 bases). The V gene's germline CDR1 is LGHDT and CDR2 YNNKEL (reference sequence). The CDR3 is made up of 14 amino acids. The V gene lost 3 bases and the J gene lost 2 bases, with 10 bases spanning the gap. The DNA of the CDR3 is TGTGCCAGCAGCCACCGGACAGAGAACTATGGCTACACCTTC. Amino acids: CASSHRTENYGYTF.

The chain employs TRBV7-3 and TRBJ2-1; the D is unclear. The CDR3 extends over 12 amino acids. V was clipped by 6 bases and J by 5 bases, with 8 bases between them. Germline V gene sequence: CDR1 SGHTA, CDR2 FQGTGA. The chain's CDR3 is CASSRRDNEQFF. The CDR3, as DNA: TGTGCCAGCAGTCGCCGGGACAATGAGCAGTTCTTC.

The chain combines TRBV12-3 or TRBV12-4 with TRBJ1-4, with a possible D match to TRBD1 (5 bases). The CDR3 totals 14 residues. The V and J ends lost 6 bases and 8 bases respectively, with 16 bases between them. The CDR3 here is CASSPSTGGEKLFF. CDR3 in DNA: TGTGCCAGCAGCCCCTCAACAGGTGGGGAAAAACTGTTTTTT.

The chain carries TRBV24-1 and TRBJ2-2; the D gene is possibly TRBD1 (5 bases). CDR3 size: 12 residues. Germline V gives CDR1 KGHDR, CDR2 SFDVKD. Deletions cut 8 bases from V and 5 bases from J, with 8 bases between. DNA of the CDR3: TGTGCCACCACCGACAGAACCGGGGAGCTGTTTTTT. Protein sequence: CATTDRTGELFF.

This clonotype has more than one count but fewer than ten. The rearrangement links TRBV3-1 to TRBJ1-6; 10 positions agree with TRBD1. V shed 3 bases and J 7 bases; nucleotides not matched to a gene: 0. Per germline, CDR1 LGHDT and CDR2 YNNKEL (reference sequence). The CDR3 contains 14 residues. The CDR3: CASSQDRGNSPLHF. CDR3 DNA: TGTGCCAGCAGCCAGGACAGGGGGAATTCACCCCTCCACTTT.

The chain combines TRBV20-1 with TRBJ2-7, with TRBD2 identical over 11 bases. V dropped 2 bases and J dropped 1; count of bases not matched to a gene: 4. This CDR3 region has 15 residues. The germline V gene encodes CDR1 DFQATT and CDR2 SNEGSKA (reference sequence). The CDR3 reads CSARTLAGGSYEQYF. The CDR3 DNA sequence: TGCAGTGCTAGAACTCTAGCGGGGGGTTCCTACGAGCAGTACTTC.

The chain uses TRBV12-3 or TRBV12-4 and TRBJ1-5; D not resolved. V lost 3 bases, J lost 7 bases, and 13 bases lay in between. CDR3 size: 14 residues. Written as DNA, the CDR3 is TGTGCCAGCAGTTTTGTGGTTACGGGACAGCCCCAGCATTTT. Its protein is CASSFVVTGQPQHF.

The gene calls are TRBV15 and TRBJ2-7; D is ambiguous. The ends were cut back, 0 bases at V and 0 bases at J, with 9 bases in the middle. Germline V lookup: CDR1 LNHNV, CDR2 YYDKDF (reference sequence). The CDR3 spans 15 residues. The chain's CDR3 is CATSRDRGFSYEQYF. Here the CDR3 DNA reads TGTGCCACCAGCAGAGATAGAGGCTTCTCCTACGAGCAGTACTTC.

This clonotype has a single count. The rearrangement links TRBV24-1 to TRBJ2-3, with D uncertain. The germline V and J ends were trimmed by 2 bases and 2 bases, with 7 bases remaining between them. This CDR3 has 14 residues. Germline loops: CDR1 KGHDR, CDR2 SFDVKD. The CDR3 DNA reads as TGTGCCACCAGTGATTGGGGTAACACAGATACGCAGTATTTT. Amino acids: CATSDWGNTDTQYF.

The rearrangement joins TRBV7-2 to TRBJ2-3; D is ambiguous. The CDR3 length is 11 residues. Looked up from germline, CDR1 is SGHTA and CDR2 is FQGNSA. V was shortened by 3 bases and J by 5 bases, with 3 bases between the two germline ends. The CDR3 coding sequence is TGTGCCAGCAGCTTCCGAGATACGCAGTATTTT. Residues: CASSFRDTQYF.

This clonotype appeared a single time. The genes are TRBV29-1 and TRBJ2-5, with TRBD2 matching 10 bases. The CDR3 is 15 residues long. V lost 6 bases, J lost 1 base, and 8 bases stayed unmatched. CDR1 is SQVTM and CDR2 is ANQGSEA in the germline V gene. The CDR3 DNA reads TGCAGCGTCGCCACGAGCGGGGGGGCCCAAGAGACCCAGTACTTC. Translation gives CSVATSGGAQETQYF.

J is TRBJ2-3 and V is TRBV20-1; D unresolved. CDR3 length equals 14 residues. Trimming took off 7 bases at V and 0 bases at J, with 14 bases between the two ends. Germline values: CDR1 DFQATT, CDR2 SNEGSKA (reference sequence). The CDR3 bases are TGCAGTGAGGGCGAGCTTCATAGCACAGATACGCAGTATTTT. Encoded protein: CSEGELHSTDTQYF.

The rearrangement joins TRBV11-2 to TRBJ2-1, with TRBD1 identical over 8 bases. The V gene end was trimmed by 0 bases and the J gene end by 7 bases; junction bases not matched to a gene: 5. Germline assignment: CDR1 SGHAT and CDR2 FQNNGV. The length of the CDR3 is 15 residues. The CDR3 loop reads CASSLDRQGKNEQFF. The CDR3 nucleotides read TGTGCCAGCAGCTTAGACCGACAGGGGAAGAATGAGCAGTTCTTC.

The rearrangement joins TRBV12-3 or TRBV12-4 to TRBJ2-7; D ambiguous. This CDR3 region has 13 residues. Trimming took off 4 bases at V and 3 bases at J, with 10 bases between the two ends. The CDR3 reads CASSSGLFYEQYF. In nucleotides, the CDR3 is TGTGCCAGCAGTTCCGGATTGTTCTACGAGCAGTACTTC.

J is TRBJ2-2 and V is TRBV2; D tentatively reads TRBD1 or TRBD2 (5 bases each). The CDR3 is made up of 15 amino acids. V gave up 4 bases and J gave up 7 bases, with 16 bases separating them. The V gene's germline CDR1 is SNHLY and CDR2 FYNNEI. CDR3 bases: TGTGCCAGCAGTGGGGGGTATCCGCTTGGCGGGGAGCTGTTTTTT. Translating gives CASSGGYPLGGELFF.

The CDR3 DNA sequence: TGCAGCGCCGCCCGGGGTCCGCATGAGGGGGGCTACACCTTC. This translates into CSAARGPHEGGYTF. This chain links TRBV29-1 with TRBJ1-2; the D gene is possibly TRBD1 (5 bases). The V end was cut by 7 bases, the J end by 8 bases, with 23 bases between. This CDR3 contains 14 residues. The germline V gene has CDR1 SQVTM and CDR2 ANQGSEA.

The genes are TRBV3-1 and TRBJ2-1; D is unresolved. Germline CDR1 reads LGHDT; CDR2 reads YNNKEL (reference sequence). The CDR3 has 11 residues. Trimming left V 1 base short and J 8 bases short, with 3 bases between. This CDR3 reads CASSQVYEQFF. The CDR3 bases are TGTGCCAGCAGCCAAGTCTATGAGCAGTTCTTC.

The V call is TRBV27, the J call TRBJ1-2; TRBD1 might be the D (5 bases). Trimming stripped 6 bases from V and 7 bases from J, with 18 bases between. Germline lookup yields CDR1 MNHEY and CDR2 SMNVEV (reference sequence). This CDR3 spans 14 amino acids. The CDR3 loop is CASRSPQGDGGYTF. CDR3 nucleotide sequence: TGTGCCAGCAGGTCACCCCAGGGTGACGGTGGCTACACCTTC.

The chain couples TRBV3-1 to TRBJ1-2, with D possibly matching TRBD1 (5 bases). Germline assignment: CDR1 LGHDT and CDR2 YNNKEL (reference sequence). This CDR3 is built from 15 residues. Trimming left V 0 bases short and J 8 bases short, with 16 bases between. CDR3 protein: CASSQEGRARGGYTF. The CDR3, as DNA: TGTGCCAGCAGCCAAGAAGGCAGGGCCCGAGGAGGCTACACCTTC.